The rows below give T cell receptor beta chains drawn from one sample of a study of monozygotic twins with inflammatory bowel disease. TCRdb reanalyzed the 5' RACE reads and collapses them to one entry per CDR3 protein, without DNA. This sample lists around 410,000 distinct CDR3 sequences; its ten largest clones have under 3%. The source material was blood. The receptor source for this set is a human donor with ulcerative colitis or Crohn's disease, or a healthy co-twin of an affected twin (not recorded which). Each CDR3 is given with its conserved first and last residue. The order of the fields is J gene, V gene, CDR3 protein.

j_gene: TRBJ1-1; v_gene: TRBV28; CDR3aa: CAGSTGGRSTEAFF
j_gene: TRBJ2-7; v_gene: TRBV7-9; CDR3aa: CASSTRKHWPYEQYF
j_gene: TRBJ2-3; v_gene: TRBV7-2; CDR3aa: CASSLTFSHSADTQYF
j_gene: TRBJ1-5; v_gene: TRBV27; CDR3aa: CASSPLLSPAPQHF
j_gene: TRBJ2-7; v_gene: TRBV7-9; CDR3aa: CASSLEALAGVSYEQYF
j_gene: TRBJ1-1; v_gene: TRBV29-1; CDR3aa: CSVKTAANTEAFF
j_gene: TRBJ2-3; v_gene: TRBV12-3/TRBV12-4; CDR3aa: CASSFPSGATDTQYF
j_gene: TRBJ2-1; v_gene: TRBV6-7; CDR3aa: CASSFSAGAPYNEQFF
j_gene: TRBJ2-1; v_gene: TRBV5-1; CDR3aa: CASRGPTDNEQFF
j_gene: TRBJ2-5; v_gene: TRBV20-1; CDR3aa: CSARAGPGGETQYF